Following are 31 T cell receptor beta chains from one sample sequenced in a study of cytomegalovirus exposure and HLA in healthy donors. PCR primers comprised 60 Vbeta and 13 Jbeta primers. Data came from immunoSEQ multiplex PCR; TCRdb stores just in-frame clones and leaves some out. The data hold under 150,000 clones, with roughly 72% observed a single time. Sequencing used PBMCs. Receptor source: a woman aged 40 to 55 in good health and CMV-seropositive.

The CDR3 nucleotides read TGTGCCACCAGCAGAAGAGACTCCAGCGGAGCAGAGCAGTTCTTC. It codes for CATSRRDSSGAEQFF. The chain links TRBV15 to TRBJ2-1; TRBD2 is a possible D gene (5 bases). Trimming removed 2 bases at V and 10 bases at J, with 18 bases between. Looked up from germline, CDR1 is LNHNV and CDR2 is YYDKDF (reference sequence). This CDR3 comprises 15 residues.

The chain combines TRBV5-1 with TRBJ2-3; 7 nucleotides match TRBD2. The CDR3 has 13 amino acids. V was pared by 4 bases and J by 6 bases, with 5 bases of the junction left unmatched. Germline V lookup: CDR1 SGHRS, CDR2 YFSETQ. CDR3 loop: CASSPVGGDTQYF. The CDR3 DNA follows: TGCGCCAGCAGCCCCGTGGGAGGGGATACGCAGTATTTT. The whole variable domain, filled in from reference TRBV5-1 and TRBJ2-3, reads KAGVTQTPRYLIKTRGQQVTLSCSPISGHRSVSWYQQTPGQGLQFLFEYFSETQRNKGNFPGRFSGRQFSNSRSEMNVSTLELGDSALYLCASSPVGGDTQYFGPGTRLTVL.

The chain joins TRBV7-2 to TRBJ2-7, with 10 bases that match TRBD1. J lost 7 bases, V lost 5 bases, and 8 bases had no gene match. This CDR3 is 14 amino acids long. CDR1 and CDR2 (germline): SGHTA, FQGNSA. CDR3 coding DNA: TGTGCCAGCAGCGTGACAGGGGGCCTTAGGGAGCAGTACTTC. This sequence encodes CASSVTGGLREQYF.

Of note for this clone: The junction departs from germline at one end; a sequencing error may be responsible. V usage is TRBV7-9 and J usage is TRBJ2-2; 8 bases are shared with TRBD1. The CDR3 has 16 residues. Germline loops: CDR1 SEHNR, CDR2 FQNEAQ (reference sequence). The CDR3 DNA follows: TGTACCAGCAGCCCCACCGGACAGGGGAACACCGGGGAGCTGTTTTTT. This gives the protein CTSSPTGQGNTGELFF.

The chain recombines TRBV2 with TRBJ1-1; D not certain. The germline V gene has CDR1 SNHLY and CDR2 FYNNEI. This CDR3 comprises 14 residues. V was pared by 1 base and J by 0 bases, with 6 bases between. The CDR3 spells CASSEVRVNTEAFF. CDR3 coding DNA: TGTGCCAGCAGTGAAGTCCGAGTGAACACTGAAGCTTTCTTT.

The chain recombines TRBV7-9 with TRBJ2-6, with D unresolved. V lost 2 bases to trimming and J lost 2 bases, with 4 bases between them. The CDR3 totals 14 residues. CDR1 and CDR2 (germline): SEHNR, FQNEAQ (reference sequence). For the CDR3, the DNA is TGTGCCAGCAGCTTATCGGCTGGGGCCAACGTCCTGACTTTC. Translated: CASSLSAGANVLTF.

The chain combines TRBV6-1 with TRBJ1-2; TRBD1 matches 7 bases. Germline CDR1 is MNHNS and CDR2 is SASEGT. With V trimmed by 10 bases and J by 1 base, 12 bases remained unmatched. The CDR3 is 15 residues long. This CDR3 reads CATPAPTGYNYGYTF. CDR3 bases: TGTGCCACCCCCGCCCCGACAGGGTATAACTATGGCTACACCTTC.

The V call is TRBV2, the J call TRBJ2-5, with D perhaps matching TRBD2 (5 bases). V dropped 6 bases and J dropped 5 bases, with 13 bases sitting between them. The CDR3 totals 13 residues. Germline CDR1 SNHLY, CDR2 FYNNEI. In DNA, the CDR3 is TGTGCCAGCAGGCTGGACTCGGGGGAGACCCAGTACTTC. Its translation: CASRLDSGETQYF.

The chain combines TRBV2 with TRBJ2-3; a weak D match, TRBD2 (6 bases). V was shortened by 7 bases and J by 8 bases, with 22 bases between the two germline ends. There are 15 residues in the CDR3. CDR1 is SNHLY and CDR2 is FYNNEI in the germline V gene. The CDR3 here is CASTGTLSPGGTQYF. The CDR3 DNA sequence: TGTGCCAGCACCGGGACTCTTAGCCCGGGTGGTACGCAGTATTTT.

The rearrangement uses TRBV25-1 and TRBJ2-3; the D gene is possibly TRBD2 (7 bases). Between the trimmed V and J ends, which lost 8 bases and 10 bases, there was a span of 22 bases. CDR1 and CDR2 from the germline V gene are MGHDK and SYGVNS. This CDR3 is built from 14 residues. CDR3 region: CASRVPRGGLAQYF. DNA of the CDR3: TGTGCCAGCCGAGTACCAAGGGGGGGCCTCGCGCAGTATTTT. Full variable domain (outside the CDR3, taken from reference TRBV25-1 and TRBJ2-3): EADIYQTPRYLVIGTGKKITLECSQTMGHDKMYWYQQDPGMELHLIHYSYGVNSTEKGDLSSESTVSRIRTEHFPLTLESARPSHTSQYLCASRVPRGGLAQYFGPGTRLTVL.

V gene TRBV5-1 combines with J gene TRBJ2-7; 8 nucleotides align to TRBD1. CDR1 and CDR2 (germline): SGHRS, YFSETQ. The CDR3 runs to 14 residues. Unmatched junction bases numbered 11, after V lost 7 bases and J lost 5 bases. The CDR3 DNA is TGCGCCAGCCGCCACCCCGGGACAGGCCACGAGCAGTACTTC. It encodes CASRHPGTGHEQYF.

This clone has more than one count but fewer than ten. V is TRBV9 and J is TRBJ2-3; 7 bases are shared with TRBD2. The length of the CDR3 is 14 residues. The V segment lost 1 base and the J segment 5 bases; nucleotides outside the gene matches: 4. CDR1 and CDR2 from the germline V gene are SGDLS and YYNGEE. CDR3 residues: CASSVTSEEDTQYF. CDR3 DNA: TGTGCCAGCAGCGTAACTAGCGAGGAAGATACGCAGTATTTT.

The chain employs TRBV11-3 and TRBJ2-1; D is ambiguous. The length of the CDR3 is 14 residues. CDR1 is SGHNT and CDR2 is YENEEA in the germline V gene. The ends were cut back, 2 bases at V and 3 bases at J, with 8 bases in the middle. This CDR3 is CASSLPDNYNEQFF. The CDR3 region has the DNA TGTGCCAGCAGCTTACCCGACAACTACAATGAGCAGTTCTTC.

This clone was seen only a few times. The rearrangement joins TRBV19 to TRBJ1-5; TRBD1 might be the D (5 bases). Germline values: CDR1 LNHDA, CDR2 SQIVND (reference sequence). This CDR3 spans 15 amino acids. V lost 6 bases to trimming and J lost 4 bases, with 16 bases between them. The CDR3, as DNA: TGTGCCAGTAGGGCTCTATTGGGGCAGAATCAGCCCCAGCATTTT. Its protein product is CASRALLGQNQPQHF.

This clone has just a few counts. The chain employs TRBV5-5 and TRBJ2-7; no firm D call. Germline values: CDR1 SGHKS, CDR2 YYEKEE (reference sequence). The CDR3 totals 15 residues. V dropped 0 bases and J dropped 0 bases, with 10 bases sitting between them. The CDR3 sequence: CASSLERPTSYEQYF. CDR3 DNA: TGTGCCAGCAGCTTGGAGAGGCCGACCTCCTACGAGCAGTACTTC. Together with reference TRBV5-5 and TRBJ2-7, the CDR3 gives the full variable domain: DAGVTQSPTHLIKTRGQQVTLRCSPISGHKSVSWYQQVLGQGPQFIFQYYEKEERGRGNFPDRFSARQFPNYSSELNVNALLLGDSALYLCASSLERPTSYEQYFGPGTRLTVT.

The chain joins TRBV2 to TRBJ1-6; 8 bases map to TRBD1. Germline loops: CDR1 SNHLY, CDR2 FYNNEI. Trimming at V came to 6 bases and at J to 8 bases, leaving 6 bases not matched to a gene. This CDR3 comprises 14 residues. DNA of the CDR3: TGTGCCAGCAGCCAGACAGGGGAGTATTCACCCCTCCACTTT. Translation gives CASSQTGEYSPLHF.

The rearrangement links TRBV19 to TRBJ2-3; D remains unclear. Germline CDR1 reads LNHDA; CDR2 reads SQIVND (reference sequence). The CDR3 totals 16 residues. Trimming pared 3 bases from V and 2 bases from J, leaving 15 bases between. The CDR3 DNA reads TGTGCCAGTAGTATTTGGATCGCTAGATCCACAGATACGCAGTATTTT. Its translation: CASSIWIARSTDTQYF.

CDR3 coding DNA: TGCGCCAGCAGCCAAGATTTTTACAGCTCTGGGGCCAACGTCCTGACTTTC. Translation: CASSQDFYSSGANVLTF. V usage is TRBV4-3 and J usage is TRBJ2-6; D unclear. The germline V gene encodes CDR1 LGHNA and CDR2 YSLEER. V dropped 0 bases and J dropped 0 bases, with 9 bases sitting between them. This CDR3 is 17 amino acids long.

The chain employs TRBV9 and TRBJ1-2, with TRBD1 identical over 12 bases. Unmatched junction bases numbered 6, after V lost 2 bases and J lost 4 bases. CDR1 is SGDLS, CDR2 YYNGEE, per germline. The CDR3 is 16 residues long. Here the CDR3 DNA reads TGTGCCAGCAGCGTCCGGGACAGGGGGCCCGGCTATGGCTACACCTTC. Amino acids: CASSVRDRGPGYGYTF.

The chain is built from TRBV7-9 and TRBJ1-6, with 8 bases lining up with TRBD1. Looked up from germline, CDR1 is SEHNR and CDR2 is FQNEAQ (reference sequence). There are 15 residues in the CDR3. J gave up 2 bases and V 5 bases, and 2 bases lay outside the gene matches. CDR3 sequence reads: CASSPTGAYNSPLHF. The CDR3 region has the DNA TGTGCCAGCAGCCCGACAGGGGCCTATAATTCACCCCTCCACTTT.

This clone was seen only once. This chain links TRBV6-5 with TRBJ1-5; D might be TRBD1 (6 bases). The V gene's germline CDR1 is MNHEY and CDR2 SVGAGI. The germline V and J ends were trimmed by 6 bases and 1 base, with 10 bases remaining between them. CDR3 length: 14 residues. The DNA for the CDR3 is TGTGCCAGCAGACCCGACAGGAGCAATCAGCCCCAGCATTTT. It yields the protein CASRPDRSNQPQHF.

The chain recombines TRBV7-2 with TRBJ1-1; possible D gene TRBD1, 6 bases. Trimming removed 6 bases from V and 11 bases from J, with 19 bases in between. This CDR3 region has 13 residues. Germline V gene sequence: CDR1 SGHTA, CDR2 FQGNSA. Here the CDR3 reads CASRTYREWFAFF. For the CDR3, the DNA is TGTGCCAGCAGAACCTACAGGGAATGGTTCGCTTTCTTT.

This chain joins TRBV5-4 and TRBJ1-2; weak D call: TRBD1 (5 bases). CDR3 length equals 14 residues. Per the germline V gene, CDR1 is SGHNT and CDR2 is YYREEE (reference sequence). Trimming shortened V by 3 bases and J by 2 bases, and 11 bases separated the two germline ends. The CDR3 DNA follows: TGTGCCAGCAGCTCGGCGGGGCTCAACTATGGCTACACCTTC. Protein: CASSSAGLNYGYTF.

This clone was counted a few times. This sequence joins TRBV7-3 and TRBJ2-3; TRBD1 aligns across 7 bases. CDR3 size: 15 residues. V was pared by 5 bases and J by 0 bases, with 5 bases of the junction left unmatched. Germline V gives CDR1 SGHTA, CDR2 FQGTGA. The CDR3 reads CASSGTGVSTDTQYF. The CDR3 nucleotides are TGTGCCAGCAGCGGAACAGGGGTGAGCACAGATACGCAGTATTTT.

This clone was found once. V usage is TRBV29-1 and J usage is TRBJ1-1; 7 positions match TRBD1. The germline CDR1 and CDR2 sequences are SQVTM and ANQGSEA. The CDR3 is 15 residues long. V was clipped by 6 bases and J by 0 bases; unmatched bases: 10. CDR3 residues: CSVVPGQYMNTEAFF. CDR3 bases: TGCAGCGTAGTACCGGGACAGTACATGAACACTGAAGCTTTCTTT.

The V and J genes are TRBV7-2 and TRBJ2-5; D gene uncertain. V shed 1 base and J shed 1 base, with 19 bases lying between them. The germline CDR1 and CDR2 sequences are SGHTA and FQGNSA. The CDR3 spans 18 residues. This CDR3 is CASSLGVSAYSIQETQYF. The CDR3 DNA follows: TGTGCCAGCAGCTTAGGTGTTTCAGCCTACAGTATCCAAGAGACCCAGTACTTC.

The rearrangement links TRBV7-3 to TRBJ2-2, with TRBD1 matching over 7 bases. This CDR3 contains 14 residues. J was trimmed by 4 bases and V by 6 bases; bases with no gene match: 5. CDR1 SGHTA and CDR2 FQGTGA come from the germline V gene. The chain's CDR3 is CASSRDRPTGELFF. The CDR3 DNA reads as TGTGCCAGCAGTCGGGACAGACCCACCGGGGAGCTGTTTTTT.

This clone was seen a handful of times. The rearrangement uses TRBV6-5 and TRBJ2-7; TRBD2 aligns across 8 bases. The germline V gene has CDR1 MNHEY and CDR2 SVGAGI. With 6 bases clipped from V and 7 bases from J, the junction kept 14 bases outside the gene matches. The CDR3 is made up of 15 amino acids. For the CDR3, the DNA is TGTGCCAGCAGCCGAAGCGGGAGAATTAAGCAGGAGCAGTACTTC. The encoded protein is CASSRSGRIKQEQYF.

The chain recombines TRBV27 with TRBJ2-1; 7 bases are shared with TRBD2. The CDR3 is 17 amino acids. With 3 bases clipped from V and 4 bases from J, the junction kept 12 bases outside the gene matches. Germline CDR1 and CDR2: MNHEY and SMNVEV (reference sequence). The CDR3 sequence: CASSFRGRAMGYNEQFF. CDR3 in DNA: TGTGCCAGCAGTTTTAGAGGGAGGGCCATGGGGTACAATGAGCAGTTCTTC.

This chain uses TRBV4-2 with TRBJ1-2, with D uncertain. V shed 0 bases and J shed 1 base, with 15 bases lying between them. The CDR3 spans 17 residues. Germline CDR1 is LGHNA and CDR2 is YNFKEQ. The CDR3 loop is CASSQDIKTGVNYGYTF. The DNA of the CDR3 is TGTGCCAGCAGCCAAGATATTAAGACGGGTGTTAACTATGGCTACACCTTC.

CDR3 sequence (DNA): TGTGCCAGCATTGGACAGGGGGGCACTGAAGCTTTCTTT. Protein sequence: CASIGQGGTEAFF. The chain couples TRBV25-1 to TRBJ1-1; 10 bases align to TRBD1. The V gene end was trimmed by 7 bases and the J gene end by 4 bases; junction bases not matched to a gene: 3. CDR1 and CDR2 from the germline V gene are MGHDK and SYGVNS. This CDR3 has 13 amino acids.